These T cell receptor beta chains were read from a single sample in a study of blood T cells in healthy people across ages. TCRdb reprocessed the 5' RACE reads via MiXCR and lists one record per CDR3 protein. The data contain hundreds of thousands of distinct CDR3 sequences, about 51% of them singletons. Sequences were obtained from blood. All receptors come from a woman older than 75 in good health. CDR3s include the opening cysteine and the closing phenylalanine or tryptophan. Fields, in order: J gene, V gene, CDR3 protein.

TRBJ2-3,TRBV3-1,CASSLVPPGTQPSTDTRYF
TRBJ2-3,TRBV27,CASSFVLGVGTDTQYF
TRBJ2-3,TRBV12-3/TRBV12-4,CASSGDPSTDTQYF
TRBJ2-3,TRBV29-1,CSVGTSGRKYTQYF
TRBJ2-4,TRBV12-3/TRBV12-4,CASSLNSGGNIQYF
TRBJ2-6,TRBV11-1,CASSSRGVISGANVLTF
TRBJ1-1,TRBV5-1,CASTLWENTEAFF
TRBJ2-5,TRBV20-1,CSAARGSGSGETQYF
TRBJ2-3,TRBV5-1,CVSRTLAGGSDTDTQYF
TRBJ1-1,TRBV6-6,CASSDAVNTEAFF
-,TRBV29-1,CSVESGRGGYEQYF
TRBJ2-1,TRBV5-6,CASNLNRGEQFF
TRBJ1-1,TRBV29-1,CSVERDSRSEAFF
TRBJ2-1,TRBV20-1,CSPYLSGSSYNEQFF
TRBJ2-1,TRBV5-1,CASSWGQGLYNEQFF